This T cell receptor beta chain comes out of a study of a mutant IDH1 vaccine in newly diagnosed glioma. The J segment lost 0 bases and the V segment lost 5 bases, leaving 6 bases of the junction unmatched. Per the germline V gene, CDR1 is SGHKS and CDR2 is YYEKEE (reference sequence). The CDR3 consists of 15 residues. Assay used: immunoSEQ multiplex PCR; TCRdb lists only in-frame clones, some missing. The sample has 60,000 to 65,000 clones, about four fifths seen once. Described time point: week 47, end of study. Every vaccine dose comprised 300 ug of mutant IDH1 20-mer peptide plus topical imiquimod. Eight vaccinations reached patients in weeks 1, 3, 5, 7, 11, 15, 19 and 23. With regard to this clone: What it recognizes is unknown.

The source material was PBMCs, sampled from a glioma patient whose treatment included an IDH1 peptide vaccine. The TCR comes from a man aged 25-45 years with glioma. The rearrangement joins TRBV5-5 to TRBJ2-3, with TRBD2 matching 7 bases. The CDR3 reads CASRARGTSTDTQYF. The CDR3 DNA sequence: TGTGCCAGCAGGGCGCGGGGGACTAGCACAGATACGCAGTATTTT.